This T cell receptor (beta chain) was captured by sequencing in a study of T cells in Graves' hyperthyroidism and ophthalmopathy. Study background: Peripheral blood samples were taken at initial diagnosis, prior to any treatment.

This clonotype has ten or more counts. Its antigen is still unknown. Exclusion of patients followed from uncontrolled infection, other autoimmune disease, pregnancy or lactation. Diagnosis rested on symptoms, serum thyroxine and TRAb, thyroid ultrasound, and orbital computed tomography. General study points: For ophthalmopathy, model prediction preceded onset by a median roughly 6.5 months.

The length of the CDR3 is 14 residues. Germline CDR1 SGHTA, CDR2 FQGTGA. V was pared by 2 bases and J by 5 bases, with 2 bases of the junction left unmatched. RNA transcripts provided the source from which TCR beta CDR3 regions were amplified. TCR CDR3 regions were first amplified by RT-PCR with HTBI primers. TCRdb fed the multiplex PCR reads into MiXCR, producing one record per CDR3 protein. The table includes under 350,000 distinct CDR3 sequences, around 20% detected once. Input material: blood. The chain is built from TRBV7-3 and TRBJ1-5, with 8 bases lining up with TRBD1. This receptor was obtained from a woman in her forties or fifties with Graves' hyperthyroidism. The CDR3 here is CASSLSGGHQPQHF. DNA for the CDR3: TGTGCCAGCAGCTTATCAGGGGGCCATCAGCCCCAGCATTTT.